What follows are 27 T cell receptor beta chains derived from one specimen sequenced in a study of radiotherapy plus CTLA-4 blockade in lung cancer (dated by TCRdb to between 2018 and 2020). Receptors were amplified or captured by the immunoSEQ multiplex PCR assay. The table comes from immuneACCESS by way of TCRdb, which keeps in-frame sequences with V and J called. Part of the clones is missing from these tables; in studies checked, under half for an unresolved V gene and the rest for unknown reasons. This sample is represented by roughly 120,000 clones; 78% of them were singletons. In total, the top ten clones hold 4.5% to 5.5% of the sample. Sequenced material: peripheral blood, taken from a patient treated with radiotherapy plus ipilimumab. The receptors here all came from a human donor with non-small cell lung cancer who had a partial response to radiotherapy plus ipilimumab.

This clone appeared a few times. The rearrangement links TRBV30 to TRBJ2-5; unclear D gene. Trimming cost V 2 bases and J 5 bases, with 9 bases left between them. The CDR3 length is 12 residues. The germline gives CDR1 GTSNPN, CDR2 SVGIG (reference sequence). The CDR3 DNA sequence: TGTGCCTGGAGTCCGAGATGGGAGACCCAGTACTTC. Amino acids: CAWSPRWETQYF.

The chain recombines TRBV5-1 with TRBJ1-1; 8 bases line up with TRBD1. Trimming at V came to 4 bases and at J to 2 bases, leaving 10 bases not matched to a gene. The germline V gene encodes CDR1 SGHRS and CDR2 YFSETQ. CDR3 length equals 16 residues. The DNA of the CDR3 is TGCGCCAGCAGCGCCATTTGGGGACAGGTAAACACTGAAGCTTTCTTT. This codes for CASSAIWGQVNTEAFF.

The chain links TRBV10-1 to TRBJ2-1; 9 bases are shared with TRBD2. Germline V gene data show CDR1 as WNHNN and CDR2 as SYGVQD (reference sequence). The CDR3 is made up of 16 amino acids. V lost 3 bases to trimming and J lost 2 bases; unmatched junction nucleotides: 5. The CDR3 sequence: CASSDRREGPYNEQFF. As DNA, the CDR3 is TGCGCCAGCAGTGACCGGCGGGAGGGCCCCTACAATGAGCAGTTCTTC.

The CDR3 reads CASSQSGGKIEAFF. The CDR3 DNA reads TGTGCCAGCAGTCAGTCAGGGGGTAAGATTGAAGCTTTCTTT. The chain couples TRBV28 to TRBJ1-1; TRBD1 agrees at 7 bases. Losses at the gene ends were 5 bases for V and 7 bases for J; bases not matched to a gene: 10. The length of the CDR3 is 14 residues. The V gene's germline CDR1 is MDHEN and CDR2 SYDVKM.

V and J are TRBV2 and TRBJ1-1; D is uncertain. The CDR3 has 14 amino acids. The germline gives CDR1 SNHLY, CDR2 FYNNEI. V was trimmed by 5 bases and J by 7 bases, leaving 17 bases between them. The DNA of the CDR3 is TGTGCCAGCAGTCTTATAGGAAGGCGAGGTGAAGCTTTCTTT. Amino acids: CASSLIGRRGEAFF.

J is TRBJ2-1 and V is TRBV9; D not certain. CDR1 is SGDLS, CDR2 YYNGEE, per germline. Between the trimmed V and J ends, which lost 0 bases and 1 base, there was a span of 8 bases. The CDR3 consists of 15 residues. The CDR3 here is CASSVGPASYNEQFF. CDR3 sequence (DNA): TGTGCCAGCAGCGTAGGGCCAGCGTCCTACAATGAGCAGTTCTTC.

This chain connects TRBV2 to TRBJ1-1; the D gene is possibly TRBD1 (6 bases). V lost 0 bases to trimming and J lost 8 bases, with 13 bases between them. The germline gives CDR1 SNHLY, CDR2 FYNNEI. The CDR3 extends over 14 amino acids. The CDR3 nucleotides are TGTGCCAGCAGTGAAGCGCCCCTACAGGGCGAAGCTTTCTTT. Protein sequence: CASSEAPLQGEAFF. Complete variable domain (other parts from reference TRBV2 and TRBJ1-1): EPEVTQTPSHQVTQMGQEVILRCVPISNHLYFYWYRQILGQKVEFLVSFYNNEISEKSEIFDDQFSVERPDGSNFTLKIRSTKLEDSAMYFCASSEAPLQGEAFFGQGTRLTVV.

The chain couples TRBV27 to TRBJ1-1; D is perhaps TRBD1 (5 bases). This CDR3 region has 14 residues. V lost 5 bases to trimming and J lost 5 bases, with 15 bases between them. Germline lookup yields CDR1 MNHEY and CDR2 SMNVEV (reference sequence). The CDR3 reads CASSSREQGTEAFF. The CDR3 nucleotides read TGTGCCAGCAGTAGCAGGGAACAAGGGACTGAAGCTTTCTTT.

This clone occurred once. The CDR3 bases are TGTGCCAGTAGTATAGATGGGACAAGGCAAGCGATTAATGGCTACACCTTC. Protein sequence: CASSIDGTRQAINGYTF. This sequence joins TRBV19 and TRBJ1-2; tentative D call: TRBD1 (6 bases). The CDR3 contains 17 residues. Per germline, CDR1 LNHDA and CDR2 SQIVND (reference sequence). Trimming cost V 0 bases and J 6 bases, with 20 bases left between them.

The rearrangement joins TRBV28 to TRBJ1-2; a possible D gene is TRBD1 (6 bases). The germline V and J ends were trimmed by 1 base and 8 bases, with 20 bases remaining between them. The CDR3 contains 16 residues. Germline V lookup: CDR1 MDHEN, CDR2 SYDVKM. The CDR3 loop reads CASSLFDYGGAGGYTF. CDR3 bases: TGTGCCAGCAGTTTATTCGACTACGGGGGGGCCGGGGGCTACACCTTC.

On this clone itself: Sequence at one end of the junction differs from germline and may be a read error. V is TRBV30 and J is TRBJ2-7; 8 bases match TRBD1. The V gene's germline CDR1 is GTSNPN and CDR2 SVGIG (reference sequence). This CDR3 has 12 amino acids. CDR3 nucleotide sequence: TGTGCCTGGAGTGCAATGGGACAGGCTAGGAACTTC. Its translation is CAWSAMGQARNF.

Regarding this clone: At the DNA level, this CDR3 is encoded by other sequences in the same sample as well. The V and J genes are TRBV4-3 and TRBJ2-1, with 9 bases lining up with TRBD1. There are 13 residues in the CDR3. Germline CDR1 and CDR2: LGHNA and YSLEER. J gave up 7 bases and V 8 bases, and 6 bases lay outside the gene matches. The CDR3 nucleotides read TGCGCCAGCGCGGGACAGGGTACGAATGAGCAGTTCTTC. Encoded protein: CASAGQGTNEQFF.

The V call is TRBV29-1, the J call TRBJ2-1; TRBD1 might be the D (5 bases). V lost 7 bases and J 1 base, leaving 14 bases between the germline ends. Germline V gene data show CDR1 as SQVTM and CDR2 as ANQGSEA. The CDR3 totals 14 residues. CDR3 in amino acids: CSGYKGLSYNEQFF. CDR3 in DNA: TGCAGCGGATATAAGGGGTTATCCTACAATGAGCAGTTCTTC.

In its sample, this clone ranks as medium-sized. V gene TRBV19 combines with J gene TRBJ1-1; D is perhaps TRBD1 (5 bases). CDR3 length: 14 amino acids. Germline assignment: CDR1 LNHDA and CDR2 SQIVND (reference sequence). The V gene lost 6 bases and the J gene lost 0 bases, with 11 bases spanning the gap. DNA for the CDR3: TGTGCCAGTAGCCGGGGGGGGATGAACACTGAAGCTTTCTTT. Translated, it gives CASSRGGMNTEAFF.

The rearrangement joins TRBV2 to TRBJ1-4; maybe TRBD1 (5 bases). This CDR3 region has 17 residues. In germline, CDR1 is SNHLY, CDR2 FYNNEI. Trimming pared 6 bases from V and 1 base from J, leaving 18 bases between. The CDR3 DNA follows: TGTGCCAGCAGCCCCGGCCCTGGTCAGGGAACTAATGAAAAACTGTTTTTT. Translation gives CASSPGPGQGTNEKLFF.

The chain uses TRBV7-2 and TRBJ2-3; D is unresolved. The CDR3 covers 12 residues. Trimming shortened V by 5 bases and J by 2 bases, and 5 bases separated the two germline ends. The V gene's germline CDR1 is SGHTA and CDR2 FQGNSA. The CDR3 spells CASSLITDTQYF. The CDR3, as DNA: TGTGCCAGCAGCCTTATCACAGATACGCAGTATTTT.

This chain connects TRBV30 to TRBJ2-7; 16 positions match TRBD2. J was trimmed by 3 bases and V by 3 bases; bases with no gene match: 8. The germline CDR1 and CDR2 sequences are GTSNPN and SVGIG (reference sequence). The CDR3 extends over 17 amino acids. The CDR3 DNA sequence: TGTGCCTGGAGCGGCGGGACTAGCGGGAGGGCTGGCTACGAGCAGTACTTC. Its protein product is CAWSGGTSGRAGYEQYF.

This chain joins TRBV7-2 and TRBJ1-2; D unresolved. The germline V gene has CDR1 SGHTA and CDR2 FQGNSA. V was shortened by 1 base and J by 8 bases, with 14 bases between the two germline ends. This CDR3 spans 14 amino acids. As DNA, the CDR3 is TGTGCCAGCAGCTTAGGCGGTAAAGAGCGGGGCTACACCTTC. Protein product: CASSLGGKERGYTF.

The V and J genes are TRBV14 and TRBJ1-2; D is unresolved. Germline V gives CDR1 SGHDN, CDR2 FVKESK. The CDR3 is 13 amino acids. Trimming cost V 5 bases and J 0 bases, with 7 bases left between them. The CDR3 here is CASSGLTNYGYTF. CDR3 DNA: TGTGCCAGCAGCGGCCTTACTAACTATGGCTACACCTTC.

This chain connects TRBV7-9 to TRBJ2-1; 12 bases are a match to TRBD2. The CDR3 runs to 15 residues. J was trimmed by 9 bases and V by 3 bases; bases with no gene match: 6. The germline gives CDR1 SEHNR, CDR2 FQNEAQ (reference sequence). In nucleotides, the CDR3 is TGTGCCAGCAGCTTGTGGACTAGCGGGACGTTTGAGCAGTTCTTC. Amino acid sequence: CASSLWTSGTFEQFF.

J is TRBJ2-1 and V is TRBV4-1, with 12 bases matching TRBD2. The ends lost 6 bases at V and 9 bases at J; junction bases unmatched: 6. The CDR3 runs to 14 residues. The germline V gene has CDR1 MGHRA and CDR2 YSYEKL. For the CDR3, the DNA is TGCGCCAGCAGGGGGATGACTAGCGGGGGTGAGCAGTTCTTC. Its protein is CASRGMTSGGEQFF.

CDR3 DNA: TGCGCCAGCAGCCAAGGTCTAACAGGGGCGTCGGCCTATGGCTACACCTTC. Amino acid sequence: CASSQGLTGASAYGYTF. The rearrangement uses TRBV4-3 and TRBJ1-2, with 7 nucleotides matching TRBD1. Germline trimming cut 1 base from V and 4 bases from J; bases unmatched to any gene: 12. Germline V gives CDR1 LGHNA, CDR2 YSLEER. The CDR3 runs 17 residues.

The V call is TRBV15, the J call TRBJ2-3; maybe TRBD2 (6 bases). Germline assignment: CDR1 LNHNV and CDR2 YYDKDF (reference sequence). The CDR3 extends over 15 amino acids. Trimming shortened V by 5 bases and J by 4 bases, and 16 bases separated the two germline ends. CDR3 loop: CATSRGLTGADTQYF. CDR3 nucleotides: TGTGCCACCAGCCGGGGACTGACGGGCGCAGATACGCAGTATTTT. The full variable domain, its missing parts supplied by reference TRBV15 and TRBJ2-3, is DAMVIQNPRYQVTQFGKPVTLSCSQTLNHNVMYWYQQKSSQAPKLLFHYYDKDFNNEADTPDNFQSRRPNTSFCFLDIRSPGLGDTAMYLCATSRGLTGADTQYFGPGTRLTVL.

The V gene is TRBV18, the J gene TRBJ2-1, with 8 bases aligning to TRBD1. This CDR3 is built from 14 residues. CDR1 and CDR2 from the germline V gene are KGHSH and LQKENI. V shed 3 bases, J shed 7 bases, and the junction held 5 bases outside the gene matches. The CDR3 nucleotides read TGTGCCAGCTCACCGGGACAGGAGGGAAATGAGCAGTTCTTC. This sequence encodes CASSPGQEGNEQFF.

The genes are TRBV6-1 and TRBJ2-2; no firm D call. Deletions cut 8 bases from V and 7 bases from J, with 11 bases between. CDR1 and CDR2 from the germline V gene are MNHNS and SASEGT. This CDR3 is 12 amino acids long. CDR3 sequence: CASHRYDGELFF. In nucleotides, the CDR3 is TGTGCCAGCCATCGCTACGACGGGGAGCTGTTTTTT.

V and J are TRBV7-8 and TRBJ1-1, with D hard to call. V was cut by 0 bases and J by 3 bases, with 11 bases left in between. Per germline, CDR1 SGHVS and CDR2 FQNEAQ. The CDR3 consists of 15 residues. The CDR3 loop reads CASSLAPGRDTEAFF. In DNA, the CDR3 is TGTGCCAGCAGCTTAGCCCCGGGAAGGGACACTGAAGCTTTCTTT.

The chain couples TRBV6-6 to TRBJ2-7; no clear D gene. The CDR3 spans 12 residues. V was cut by 2 bases and J by 2 bases, with 4 bases left in between. From germline, CDR1 is MNHNY and CDR2 SVGAGI (reference sequence). Written as DNA, the CDR3 is TGTGCCAGCAGTTACGGGCCCTACGAGCAGTACGTC. It translates to CASSYGPYEQYV.